This T cell receptor beta chain comes out of a study of cytomegalovirus exposure and HLA in healthy donors (dated by TCRdb to 2016 to 2017). About the full investigation: An earlier analysis of approximately 590 of the donors reported 250 to 300 Gb of sequence data and about 100 million unique TCR beta sequences from around 200 million T cells. Roughly five DR-DQ haplotypes were handled as single units for association and clustering, since linkage in the cohort was strong. The number of donors typed differed by locus, with about 629-630 for A, B, C, DRB1 and DQB1, around 560 for DQA1, about 610 for DPA1, and 450 to 480 for DPB1. Genome-wide SNP genotypes for about 60% of the roughly 670 donors were used in a later genetic analysis, which treated that subset as a discovery cohort. Besides the first cohort of more than 650 subjects, a separate validation cohort made up of over 95 different subjects was used. The study was designed to test whether signatures of past pathogen exposure could be identified by cataloging public T cell receptors. The T cell repertoires of some 700 subjects were profiled by immunosequencing and related to cytomegalovirus serostatus. To predict cytomegalovirus infection status, the study combined high-throughput TCR immunosequencing, statistical association of individual TCRs with disease status, and machine learning. Rather than drawing on any new phenotypic data, the later analysis identified candidate immune exposures from TCR beta sequences and the way those sequences occurred across donors. An earlier analysis of 450 to 750 of the donors used high-throughput TCR beta sequencing to judge whether each TCR beta V gene segment behaved as functional or pseudogenic. Donor age, sex, ethnicity and CMV serostatus were collected together with the repertoire data. Every repertoire in the discovery cohort had been generated on one and the same sequencing platform. In a later analysis, previously published TCR beta repertoires from several hundred donors were re-analyzed and high-resolution HLA genotyping was added so that TCR occurrence patterns could be studied. Both class I and class II loci were covered by HLA typing, at four-digit resolution. On average, 235,054 unique TCR beta nucleotide sequences were sequenced per donor among some 420 genotyped donors of the cohort, with roughly 18% of those sequences being non-productive. An early release that covered fewer than 800 HLA-typed donors contained approximately 300 gigabases of sequencing data and tens of millions of unique TCR sequences. Of the roughly 400 genotyped donors, 81% fell in the genetic ancestry cluster associated with self-reported Caucasian donors. Overall study outcomes, separate from this receptor: A further reported finding was that TCR beta sequences accurately predicted the HLA-A and HLA-B alleles for most subjects in the first cohort. Specific HLA alleles were associated with 16,951 TCR beta sequences at a false discovery rate of 0.05 in a later analysis. V-gene and J-gene trimming of TCR beta chains was associated with a missense DCLRE1C variant in a later genetic analysis, and the association was replicated in an independent cohort. A total of roughly 160 TCR beta chains were listed by the study as associated with cytomegalovirus. Linkage disequilibrium might explain the correlated functional status among segregating V segments, but an unknown experimental factor could not be ruled out. CMV serostatus was the only immune exposure information available for the cohort. In a later analysis, the rate of TCR association differed among HLA loci, with DRB1 alleles having the most associated TCRs and HLA-C alleles having the fewest. Compared with equally common non-associated chains, HLA-associated TCR beta chains in a later analysis were more clonally expanded and had lower generation probabilities. Because the 87-base-pair reads could not distinguish some IMGT-functional V segments, including TRBV6-2 and TRBV6-3, those segments were excluded. According to a later analysis, most CMV-associated TCR beta chains appeared to be HLA-restricted, and the HLA associations seemed to be driven largely by CMV exposure. A later analysis reported that several top co-occurrence clusters appeared linked to parvovirus B19, influenza, CMV and Epstein-Barr virus. Presence/absence analyses assumed roughly uniform sequencing depth across donors, an assumption that may not hold. Cytomegalovirus status was reported to be diagnosed by the classifier with high specificity and sensitivity in both the original and validation cohorts. Because HLA typing was missing for some donors at each locus, association tests included only the typed subset. Across donors, most TCR sequences were observed very rarely, whereas some public TCRs were present in many individuals. A few of the identified cytomegalovirus-associated TCR beta chains were confirmed in vitro to be specific for cytomegalovirus antigens. The cohort was sequenced for TCR beta chains only, and without alpha or paired-chain data the features that could be detected were limited. When HLA alleles, especially DR and DQ, strongly co-occurred, TCR associations were difficult to assign to individual alleles. Because counts were too low, about 15 rarely observed V segments, including chromosome 9 orphons, were left out of the earlier analysis of 587 of the donors. A cluster of highly shared sequence variants was judged likely to be a technical artifact of the sequencing pipeline. The authors suggested that the approach could potentially be generalized to other disease states and immunological phenotypes. Compared with the approximately 720-donor mean, donors in an Asian-associated ancestry cluster had fewer N-insertions in productive TCRs, according to a later genetic analysis. In an earlier analysis of around 600 of the donors, most TCR beta V segments appeared in productive rearrangements about 87% or about 30% of the time, broadly matching IMGT annotations.

Concerning this clone itself: The clone's antigen remains unknown.

The CDR1 and CDR2 encoded by the germline V gene are SGHRS and YFSETQ. The CDR3 runs 12 amino acids, cysteine and phenylalanine included. The read is trimmed to its CDR3 DNA, 36 bases read in frame from base 1. V was cut back by 3 bases and J by 4 bases, leaving a gap of 7 bases between them. The cohort consisted of 600 to 750 healthy bone marrow donors. At the time of sampling, all cohort members were nominally healthy, though unrecorded immune exposures were likely present. The donor was CMV seropositive and belonged to the group of 250 to 350 seropositive cohort members. A peripheral blood sample was provided by each donor, and peripheral blood mononuclear cells were used for TCR beta sequencing. Genomic DNA extraction from the blood cell samples was performed with the Qiagen DNeasy Blood Extraction Kit. Receptor libraries were prepared by the immunoSEQ multiplex PCR assay. A mixture of 60 forward primers for TCR Vbeta segments and 13 reverse primers for TCR Jbeta segments was used in the multiplex PCR. Amplification of the CDR3 region of rearranged TCR beta genes was performed with a multiplex PCR assay on genomic DNA. The amplified TCR beta libraries were sequenced on the Illumina HiSeq System as 87-base-pair reads. The authors' pipeline ran thus. In a later analysis, 77 million or so unique TCR beta chains were counted across the approximately 670 repertoires, and approximately 9.9 million of these chains were shared by at least two donors. Raw reads were error-corrected and collapsed into unique sequences by a nearest-neighbor algorithm in which closely related sequences were merged to remove PCR and sequencing errors. To assign V, D and J gene segments, CDR3 sequences were aligned to IMGT reference sequences. For a sequence to be retained, at least a six-nucleotide match to both a V gene segment and a J gene segment was required. Rearrangements were called productive when the CDR3 lacked stop codons and stayed in frame with V and J; all others were non-productive. Following IMGT convention, CDR3 was defined as the stretch from the second conserved V-encoded cysteine up to the conserved J-encoded phenylalanine. The earlier analysis of a few hundred of the donors excluded any sequence lacking an unambiguous match to a single V gene segment. An earlier analysis of fewer than 750 of the donors called V segments functional above 56.7% productive rearrangements and segregating when the between-donor standard deviation exceeded 5%. A statistical classification framework was built to diagnose cytomegalovirus status from the catalog of TCR beta chain sequences. A later analysis assigned V and J genes by comparing TCR nucleotide sequences with IMGT/GENE-DB human TR gene sequences. A later analysis assigned CDR3 sequences and most-parsimonious VDJ recombination scenarios with the TCRdist pipeline. In a later analysis, each TCR beta chain was defined by its CDR3 amino acid sequence together with its V-gene family, and reads without a unique V-gene family were excluded. As a way to deal with suspected cross-contamination and a sequencing artifact, a later analysis dropped approximately 570 nucleotide sequences that were highly shared and had low generation probability. In a later analysis, a clonal expansion index was calculated for each public chain from normalized within-repertoire ranks of inferred template counts. In a later analysis, generation probabilities were computed using a VDJ recombination model fitted to out-of-frame rearrangements, and the results were checked against IGoR. In a later analysis, TCR-TCR, TCR-HLA and TCR-CMV co-occurrence was scored with hypergeometric tests, and a repertoire-size bias correction was applied to TCR pairs. False discovery rates were estimated in a later analysis by permuting HLA or CMV assignments 20 times. In a later analysis, co-occurring TCRs were grouped using DBSCAN, and TCRdist sequence similarity was added for clustering within HLA-allele-positive subsets. Co-occurrence clustering excluded repertoires with fewer than 30,000 or more than 120,000 public chains, plus five with anomalous nucleotide sharing. Drawn from immuneACCESS, this table holds only the in-frame rearrangements with V and J called that TCRdb kept. Clones are partly lost; checked studies trace under half to an unresolved V gene and leave the rest unexplained. V and J calls and clone size are copied from that table; D and trimming were computed from the DNA. This sample's table lists about 74,000 clones. The top ten constitute roughly 8% of the sample.

Sample: PBMCs. This TCR was sampled from a female donor in good health and CMV-seropositive. Recombination connected TRBV5-1 to TRBJ2-5; the D gene lacks a confident call. The DNA is as follows: TGCGCCAGCAGCTCCTCGGGAGAGACCCAGTACTTC. Translated, this is CASSSSGETQYF.